These T cell receptor beta chains were read from a single sample in a study of brain metastases from non-small cell lung cancer. The method was immunoSEQ multiplex PCR; TCRdb's version includes in-frame clones alone and lacks a portion of them. The sample lists some 1,600 clones; roughly 81% were seen once. Sequenced: tumor-adjacent normal tissue. The origin of the receptors is a donor at least 40 years old with non-small cell lung cancer. CDR3s include the opening cysteine and the closing phenylalanine or tryptophan. A D gene is named only where the DNA matches it firmly. Some rows have no size entry. The others give once, few or many, or a class for an expanded clone.

d_call: TRBD2; clone_size: NA; v_call: TRBV7-9; j_call: TRBJ2-1; cdr3_aa: CASSLPPTSVHEQFF; cdr3_nt: TGTGCCAGTAGCCTCCCCCCGACTAGCGTCCATGAGCAGTTCTTC
d_call: TRBD1; clone_size: once; v_call: TRBV28; j_call: TRBJ2-7; cdr3_aa: CASSTRGPDSYEQYF; cdr3_nt: TGTGCCAGCAGTACCAGGGGGCCGGACTCCTACGAGCAGTACTTC
d_call: TRBD1; clone_size: NA; v_call: TRBV4-1; j_call: TRBJ1-6; cdr3_aa: CASSQGSRGGNSPLHF; cdr3_nt: TGCGCCAGCAGCCAAGGGAGCAGGGGGGGTAATTCACCCCTCCACTTT
d_call: TRBD1; clone_size: NA; v_call: TRBV13; j_call: TRBJ2-2; cdr3_aa: CASSPRTGENTGELFF; cdr3_nt: TGTGCCAGCAGCCCTCGGACAGGGGAAAACACCGGGGAGCTGTTTTTT
d_call: NA; clone_size: large; v_call: TRBV19; j_call: TRBJ1-1; cdr3_aa: CASSLSGKNTEAFF; cdr3_nt: TGTGCCAGTAGCCTGAGCGGGAAGAACACTGAAGCTTTCTTT
d_call: TRBD1; clone_size: few; v_call: TRBV3-1/TRBV3-2; j_call: TRBJ2-2; cdr3_aa: CASSQEAEGQGNTGELFF; cdr3_nt: TGTGCCAGCAGCCAAGAAGCTGAGGGACAGGGGAACACCGGGGAGCTGTTTTTT
d_call: NA; clone_size: NA; v_call: TRBV27; j_call: TRBJ1-6; cdr3_aa: CASSTRGGAGSPLHF; cdr3_nt: TGTGCCAGCAGTACCCGGGGGGGGGCTGGTTCACCCCTCCACTTT
d_call: NA; clone_size: few; v_call: TRBV29-1; j_call: TRBJ2-5; cdr3_aa: CSVEGQETQYF; cdr3_nt: TGCAGCGTTGAGGGCCAAGAGACCCAGTACTTC
d_call: NA; clone_size: few; v_call: TRBV5-5; j_call: TRBJ2-1; cdr3_aa: CASSFLPNGNEQFF; cdr3_nt: TGTGCCAGCAGCTTTCTACCGAACGGCAATGAGCAGTTCTTC
d_call: NA; clone_size: few; v_call: TRBV7-6; j_call: TRBJ2-1; cdr3_aa: CASSLGGVGNNEQFF; cdr3_nt: TGTGCCAGCAGCCTCGGCGGGGTGGGAAACAATGAGCAGTTCTTC
d_call: NA; clone_size: NA; v_call: TRBV30; j_call: TRBJ2-5; cdr3_aa: CAWSGVGETQYF; cdr3_nt: TGTGCCTGGAGTGGGGTAGGGGAGACCCAGTACTTC
d_call: NA; clone_size: NA; v_call: TRBV18; j_call: TRBJ2-7; cdr3_aa: CASSPRTEAEQYF; cdr3_nt: TGTGCCAGCTCACCCCGGACAGAGGCCGAGCAGTACTTC
d_call: TRBD1; clone_size: NA; v_call: TRBV4-1; j_call: TRBJ1-5; cdr3_aa: CASSHIGQGVVNQPQHF; cdr3_nt: TGCGCCAGCAGCCACATTGGACAGGGGGTCGTTAATCAACCCCAGCATTTT
d_call: NA; clone_size: few; v_call: TRBV12-2; j_call: TRBJ1-6; cdr3_aa: CATRILVDNSPLHF; cdr3_nt: TGTGCAACTCGAATTTTAGTGGATAATTCACCCCTCCACTTT
d_call: TRBD1; clone_size: NA; v_call: TRBV2; j_call: TRBJ1-2; cdr3_aa: CASNYPGQALLGGYTF; cdr3_nt: TGTGCCAGCAATTACCCGGGACAGGCCCTTCTGGGTGGCTACACCTTC
d_call: NA; clone_size: NA; v_call: TRBV30; j_call: TRBJ1-1; cdr3_aa: CAWSVRRLGEAFF; cdr3_nt: TGTGCCTGGAGTGTACGACGGCTTGGGGAAGCTTTCTTT
d_call: TRBD2; clone_size: few; v_call: TRBV2; j_call: TRBJ2-1; cdr3_aa: CASSQYKTSGSYNEQFF; cdr3_nt: TGTGCCAGCAGCCAGTATAAGACTAGCGGCTCCTACAATGAGCAGTTCTTC
d_call: NA; clone_size: NA; v_call: TRBV14; j_call: TRBJ1-1; cdr3_aa: CASNHRTVEAFF; cdr3_nt: TGTGCCAGCAACCACCGGACAGTTGAAGCTTTCTTT
d_call: NA; clone_size: NA; v_call: TRBV25-1; j_call: TRBJ2-5; cdr3_aa: CASSEFHARETQYF; cdr3_nt: TGTGCCAGCAGTGAATTTCACGCTCGAGAGACCCAGTACTTC
d_call: TRBD2; clone_size: once; v_call: TRBV18; j_call: TRBJ2-7; cdr3_aa: CASLPPASGDTPFPEQYF; cdr3_nt: TGTGCCAGCTTACCACCGGCTAGCGGCGACACTCCATTTCCCGAGCAGTACTTC
d_call: NA; clone_size: NA; v_call: TRBV2; j_call: TRBJ2-1; cdr3_aa: CASSEGNYNEQFF; cdr3_nt: TGTGCCAGCAGTGAAGGGAACTACAATGAGCAGTTCTTC
d_call: NA; clone_size: few; v_call: TRBV7-3; j_call: TRBJ2-5; cdr3_aa: CASSWWVGETQYF; cdr3_nt: TGTGCCAGCAGCTGGTGGGTGGGAGAGACCCAGTACTTC
d_call: NA; clone_size: NA; v_call: TRBV4-1; j_call: TRBJ2-7; cdr3_aa: CASSRRLFYEQYF; cdr3_nt: TGCGCCAGCAGCCGCAGACTATTCTACGAGCAGTACTTC
d_call: NA; clone_size: NA; v_call: TRBV5-1; j_call: TRBJ2-3; cdr3_aa: CASSPQLDTDTQYF; cdr3_nt: TGCGCCAGCAGCCCTCAATTGGACACAGATACGCAGTATTTT
d_call: NA; clone_size: NA; v_call: TRBV5-4; j_call: TRBJ1-5; cdr3_aa: CASSDGGGAPKPQHF; cdr3_nt: TGTGCCAGCAGCGATGGGGGCGGGGCCCCCAAGCCCCAGCATTTT
d_call: TRBD1; clone_size: few; v_call: TRBV7-9; j_call: TRBJ2-7; cdr3_aa: CASSFRQGLVDEQYF; cdr3_nt: TGTGCCAGCAGCTTCCGACAGGGCCTAGTAGACGAGCAGTACTTC
d_call: NA; clone_size: NA; v_call: TRBV6-1; j_call: TRBJ1-1; cdr3_aa: CASSDPVRQENTEAFF; cdr3_nt: TGTGCCAGCAGTGACCCGGTCCGGCAAGAGAACACTGAAGCTTTCTTT
d_call: NA; clone_size: few; v_call: TRBV11-1; j_call: TRBJ2-5; cdr3_aa: CASSPPGGLGQETQYF; cdr3_nt: TGTGCCAGCAGCCCCCCCGGGGGGCTGGGACAAGAGACCCAGTACTTC
d_call: NA; clone_size: NA; v_call: TRBV14; j_call: TRBJ2-7; cdr3_aa: CASSQETSLTYEQYF; cdr3_nt: TGTGCCAGCAGCCAAGAAACTAGCCTTACTTACGAGCAGTACTTC
d_call: NA; clone_size: NA; v_call: TRBV19; j_call: TRBJ1-1; cdr3_aa: CASSLLLNTEAFF; cdr3_nt: TGTGCCAGTAGTCTTCTCTTGAACACTGAAGCTTTCTTT
d_call: NA; clone_size: large; v_call: TRBV6-2/TRBV6-3; j_call: TRBJ2-7; cdr3_aa: CASSYRGPYEQYF; cdr3_nt: TGTGCCAGCAGTTACCGGGGTCCCTACGAGCAGTACTTC
d_call: TRBD1; clone_size: once; v_call: TRBV6-2/TRBV6-3; j_call: TRBJ1-2; cdr3_aa: CASSYGRTGREGYTF; cdr3_nt: TGTGCCAGCAGTTACGGGAGGACAGGGCGAGAGGGCTACACCTTC
d_call: NA; clone_size: NA; v_call: TRBV19; j_call: TRBJ2-7; cdr3_aa: CASNTQNRGEQYF; cdr3_nt: TGTGCCAGTAATACCCAAAATCGAGGGGAGCAATACTTC
d_call: TRBD1; clone_size: NA; v_call: TRBV3-1/TRBV3-2; j_call: TRBJ1-2; cdr3_aa: CASSGDSYGYTF; cdr3_nt: TGTGCCAGCAGCGGGGACAGCTATGGCTACACCTTC
d_call: NA; clone_size: NA; v_call: TRBV2; j_call: TRBJ1-1; cdr3_aa: CASSEYGVMNTEAFF; cdr3_nt: TGTGCCAGCAGTGAATACGGCGTCATGAACACTGAAGCTTTCTTT
d_call: NA; clone_size: NA; v_call: TRBV6-5; j_call: TRBJ1-1; cdr3_aa: CASSTPAGASTEAFF; cdr3_nt: TGTGCCAGCAGTACACCGGCAGGCGCGAGCACTGAAGCTTTCTTT
d_call: TRBD2; clone_size: NA; v_call: TRBV15; j_call: TRBJ2-3; cdr3_aa: CATSRRMAGGTDTQYF; cdr3_nt: TGTGCCACCAGCAGAAGAATGGCGGGAGGAACAGATACGCAGTATTTT
d_call: NA; clone_size: NA; v_call: TRBV6-1; j_call: TRBJ2-1; cdr3_aa: CASSEITPIGGYNEQFF; cdr3_nt: TGTGCCAGCAGTGAAATTACGCCCATAGGCGGGTACAATGAGCAGTTCTTC
d_call: TRBD2; clone_size: NA; v_call: TRBV7-9; j_call: TRBJ2-5; cdr3_aa: CASSFFLAGVEETQYF; cdr3_nt: TGTGCCAGCAGCTTTTTTCTAGCGGGAGTGGAAGAGACCCAGTACTTC
d_call: NA; clone_size: few; v_call: TRBV7-9; j_call: TRBJ2-3; cdr3_aa: CASSLQGGSTDTQYF; cdr3_nt: TGTGCCAGCAGCCTTCAGGGCGGGAGCACAGATACGCAGTATTTT
d_call: TRBD1; clone_size: NA; v_call: TRBV7-3; j_call: TRBJ1-1; cdr3_aa: CASSPAGTGSIEAFF; cdr3_nt: TGTGCCAGCAGCCCAGCCGGGACAGGTTCCATTGAAGCTTTCTTT
d_call: NA; clone_size: NA; v_call: TRBV6-1; j_call: TRBJ2-1; cdr3_aa: CTSSEYVTQQFF; cdr3_nt: TGTACCAGCAGTGAATATGTGACCCAGCAGTTCTTC
d_call: NA; clone_size: NA; v_call: TRBV21-1; j_call: TRBJ2-2; cdr3_aa: CASLAGWDTGELFF; cdr3_nt: TGTGCCAGCCTGGCGGGGTGGGACACCGGGGAGCTGTTTTTT
d_call: NA; clone_size: NA; v_call: TRBV2; j_call: TRBJ2-1; cdr3_aa: CASSKGNYNEQFF; cdr3_nt: TGTGCCAGCAGTAAGGGGAACTACAATGAGCAGTTCTTC
d_call: NA; clone_size: NA; v_call: TRBV19; j_call: TRBJ1-2; cdr3_aa: CATSGDHGYTF; cdr3_nt: TGTGCCACCTCGGGGGATCACGGCTACACCTTC
d_call: NA; clone_size: few; v_call: TRBV6-5; j_call: TRBJ1-5; cdr3_aa: CASSARQLNQPQHF; cdr3_nt: TGTGCCAGCAGCGCCCGACAGCTCAATCAGCCCCAGCATTTT
d_call: NA; clone_size: NA; v_call: TRBV5-1; j_call: TRBJ1-3; cdr3_aa: CASSLDNSGNTIYF; cdr3_nt: TGCGCCAGCAGCTTGGACAACTCTGGAAACACCATATATTTT
d_call: NA; clone_size: NA; v_call: TRBV5-5; j_call: TRBJ1-2; cdr3_aa: CASSIDNYGYTF; cdr3_nt: TGTGCTAGCAGCATAGATAACTATGGCTACACCTTC
d_call: NA; clone_size: NA; v_call: TRBV6-1; j_call: TRBJ2-5; cdr3_aa: CASSETVSRGIETQYF; cdr3_nt: TGTGCCAGCAGTGAAACGGTTTCGAGGGGGATTGAGACCCAGTACTTC
d_call: NA; clone_size: once; v_call: TRBV6-4; j_call: TRBJ2-1; cdr3_aa: CASSPDVHNEQFF; cdr3_nt: TGTGCCAGCAGTCCGGACGTCCACAATGAGCAGTTCTTC
d_call: TRBD1; clone_size: NA; v_call: TRBV19; j_call: TRBJ1-2; cdr3_aa: CASNHRDRINYGYTF; cdr3_nt: TGTGCCAGTAACCACCGGGACAGGATTAACTATGGCTACACCTTC
d_call: NA; clone_size: NA; v_call: TRBV7-9; j_call: TRBJ2-1; cdr3_aa: CVSSPPRGLSTYNEQFF; cdr3_nt: TGTGTCAGCAGTCCGCCCCGGGGCCTCTCGACCTACAATGAGCAGTTCTTC
d_call: TRBD1; clone_size: NA; v_call: TRBV5-1; j_call: TRBJ2-7; cdr3_aa: CASSSRTGGNYEQYF; cdr3_nt: TGCGCCAGCAGCTCGCGGACAGGGGGTAACTACGAGCAGTACTTT